The TCR beta chain described here comes from a study of Graves' ophthalmopathy and Graves' hyperthyroidism. Study findings and constraints: Blood shared most expanded thyroid clonotypes above 0.001 frequency.

This clonotype came up many times. Its antigen is not identified. Trimming took off 5 bases at V and 7 bases at J, with 12 bases between the two ends. Per the germline V gene, CDR1 is SGHVS and CDR2 is FQNEAQ. The CDR3 totals 14 residues. Amplification from RNA transcripts yielded the TCR beta CDR3 regions. First-round RT-PCR employed HTBI primers, with a second-round multiplex PCR after it. TCRdb re-analysed the multiplex PCR reads in MiXCR, keeping a single row per CDR3 protein. This sample yields around 1,200,000 distinct CDR3 sequences, of which about two fifths are seen a single time; over 8.5% belongs to the top ten. Only newly diagnosed hyperthyroidism patients aged 18 to 65, with under 2 months' duration, were enrolled. Uncontrolled infections, other autoimmune diseases, pregnancy or lactation barred patients from enrollment. Physicians reached a diagnosis by relying on clinical symptoms, serum thyroxine, TRAb, thyroid ultrasound and orbital computed tomography.

This receptor was identified in an adult man with Graves' hyperthyroidism. Sequenced material: peripheral blood or thyroid tissue (not recorded which). This chain uses TRBV7-8 with TRBJ1-6, with TRBD1 as a possible D gene (6 bases). As DNA, the CDR3 is TGTGCCAGCAGCCTTATAGGGGGGAATTCACCCCTCCACTTT. Translating gives CASSLIGGNSPLHF.